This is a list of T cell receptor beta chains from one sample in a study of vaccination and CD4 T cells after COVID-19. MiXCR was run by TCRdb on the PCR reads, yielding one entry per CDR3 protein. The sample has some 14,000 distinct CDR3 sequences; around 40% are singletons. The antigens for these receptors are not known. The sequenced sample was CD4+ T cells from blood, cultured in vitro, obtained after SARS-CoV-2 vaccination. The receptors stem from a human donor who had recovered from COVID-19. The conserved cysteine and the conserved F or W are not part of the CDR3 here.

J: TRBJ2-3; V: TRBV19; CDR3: ASSWTSRDTQY
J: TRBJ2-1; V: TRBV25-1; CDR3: ATATSGITNEQF
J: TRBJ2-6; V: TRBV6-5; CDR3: ASSYTLVSGANVLT
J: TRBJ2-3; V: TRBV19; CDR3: ATRQGVGDTQY
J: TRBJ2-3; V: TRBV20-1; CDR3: SAPGMGADTQY
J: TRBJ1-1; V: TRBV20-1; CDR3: SATMTVEAF
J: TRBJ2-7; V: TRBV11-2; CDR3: ASSLGTGGRGEQY
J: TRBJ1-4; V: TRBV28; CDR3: ASSLHNEHEKLF
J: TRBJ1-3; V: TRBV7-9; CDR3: ASSLTGGQFGTIY
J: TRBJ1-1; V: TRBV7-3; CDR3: ASSSGSHTEAF
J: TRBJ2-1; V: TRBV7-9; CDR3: ASSHISGVGEQF
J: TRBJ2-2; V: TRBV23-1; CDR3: ASSPPLRWTGELF
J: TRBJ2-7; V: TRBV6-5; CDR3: ASSYSISLAAKSSSYEQY
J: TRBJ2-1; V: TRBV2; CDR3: ASSVPAGRGSYNEQF
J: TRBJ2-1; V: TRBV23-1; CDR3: ASSQWGEGTGQGPSSYNEQF
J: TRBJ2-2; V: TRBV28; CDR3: ASRASGRTNTGELF
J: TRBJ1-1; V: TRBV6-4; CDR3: ASRATTGATEAF
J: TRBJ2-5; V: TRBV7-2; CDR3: ASSPRLAKKETQY
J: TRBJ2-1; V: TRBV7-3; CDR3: ASSRGTEEYNEQF
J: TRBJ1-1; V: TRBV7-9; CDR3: ASVGQGNTEAF
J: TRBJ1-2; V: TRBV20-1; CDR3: SARDLWYGYT
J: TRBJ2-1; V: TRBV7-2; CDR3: ASSLGGGRVEQF
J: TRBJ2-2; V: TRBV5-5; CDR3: ASSLRGDPNTGELF
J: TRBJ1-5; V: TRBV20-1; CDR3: SARALAGGQPQH
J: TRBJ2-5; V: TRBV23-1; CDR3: ASSHTDRVVVLRETQY
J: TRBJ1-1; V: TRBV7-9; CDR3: ASSLPRGTEAF
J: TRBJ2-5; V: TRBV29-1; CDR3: SVYTSVGGGETQY
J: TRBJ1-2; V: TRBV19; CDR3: ASSNHGTASYGYT
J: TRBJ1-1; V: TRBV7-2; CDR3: ASSPQVATEAF